This T cell receptor beta chain was retrieved from a study of blood T cell repertoires in COVID-19. Study at large: The study drew acute and convalescent COVID-19 samples from the United States, Italy and Spain. T cells, B-cell-depleted T cells, or PBMCs supplied cDNA or gDNA.

With V trimmed by 5 bases and J by 0 bases, 1 base remained unmatched. This CDR3 has 14 amino acids. The germline CDR1 and CDR2 sequences are SGHTA and FQGNSA. In the original analysis: For nucleated cells, counts were estimated from reference gene primer amplification. Assay used: immunoSEQ multiplex PCR; TCRdb lists only in-frame clones, some missing. V, J and clone size derive from that table, while D and trimming were established from the DNA sequence. Of approximately 320,000 clones listed, 85% were seen once; the top ten hold around 7.2%. Input material: peripheral blood. This chain joins TRBV7-2 and TRBJ2-1; 7 positions match TRBD2. The sequence came from a human donor in a cohort sampled during active COVID-19. CDR3 sequence: CASSRDYSYNEQFF. The CDR3 DNA follows: TGTGCCAGCAGCCGGGACTACTCCTACAATGAGCAGTTCTTC.